This note documents a single T cell receptor beta chain sequence. These data come from a study of shared clonotypes between healthy human individuals. Per the original methods: Owing to the provision of junction-only sequences devoid of quality scores by immunoSEQ, filtering differed. The method was immunoSEQ multiplex PCR; TCRdb's version includes in-frame clones alone and lacks a portion of them. That table supplies the V and J calls and clone size; D and trimming were determined from the DNA. Of more than 400,000 clones listed, approximately 94% were seen once; the top ten hold 0.055% to 0.075%. The specimen was naive CD4+ T cells sorted from blood. Described subset: CD45RA+ positively selected. The source of this sequence is a woman aged 30 to 39 in good health.

CDR3: CASTSASGDEQFF. The CDR3 nucleotides are TGTGCCAGCACTAGCGCCAGCGGCGATGAGCAGTTCTTC. The chain recombines TRBV9 with TRBJ2-1; D possibly corresponds to TRBD2 (6 bases). The CDR3 loop spans 13 amino acids. V was shortened by 6 bases and J by 8 bases, with 15 bases between the two germline ends. In germline, CDR1 is SGDLS, CDR2 YYNGEE.